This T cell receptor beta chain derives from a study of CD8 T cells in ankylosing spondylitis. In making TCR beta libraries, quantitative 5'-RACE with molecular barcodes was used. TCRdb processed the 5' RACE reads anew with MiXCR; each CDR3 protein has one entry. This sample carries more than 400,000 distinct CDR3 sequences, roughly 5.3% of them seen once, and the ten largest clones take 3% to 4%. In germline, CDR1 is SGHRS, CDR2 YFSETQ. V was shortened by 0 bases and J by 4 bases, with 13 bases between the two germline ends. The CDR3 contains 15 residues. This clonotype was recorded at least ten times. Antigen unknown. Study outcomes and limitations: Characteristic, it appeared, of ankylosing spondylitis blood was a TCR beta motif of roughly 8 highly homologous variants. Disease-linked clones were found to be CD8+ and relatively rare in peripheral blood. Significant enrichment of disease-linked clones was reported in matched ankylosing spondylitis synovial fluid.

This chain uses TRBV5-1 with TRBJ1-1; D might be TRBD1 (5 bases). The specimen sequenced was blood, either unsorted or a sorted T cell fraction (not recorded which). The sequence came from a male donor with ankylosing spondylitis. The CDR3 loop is CASSLVLGRGTEAFF. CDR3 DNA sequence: TGCGCCAGCAGCTTGGTGCTGGGTAGGGGCACTGAAGCTTTCTTT.